This T cell receptor (beta chain) was profiled in a study of blood T cell repertoires in COVID-19. This CDR3 comprises 14 residues. Germline CDR1 is LNHDA and CDR2 is SQIVND (reference sequence). Trimming took 1 base from V and 4 from J; bases not matched to a gene: 1. The protocol was immunoSEQ multiplex PCR, while the TCRdb copy is restricted to in-frame clones and leaves out a portion. The sample lists around 300,000 clones, around 90% occurring once. Specimen: PBMCs or T cells enriched from blood (not recorded which). The chain employs TRBV19 and TRBJ2-1, with 7 bases lining up with TRBD1. The TCR sequence derives from a woman aged 40 to 49 who had recovered from COVID-19. The CDR3, as DNA: TGTGCCAGTAGTATAGGGACAGGTTACAATGAGCAGTTCTTC. Residues: CASSIGTGYNEQFF.